Below, 16 T cell receptor beta chains from the same sample are listed, as sequenced in a study of identical twins. TCRdb reprocessed the 5' RACE reads with MiXCR, giving one entry per CDR3 protein. The data show about 470,000 distinct CDR3 sequences, around 24% seen once. These data also featured in a second study, about T cells expressing NK-cell markers.

Specimen: CD4+ T cells sorted from blood. The receptor set was obtained from a woman between 18 and 29 years old in good health.

This clonotype appeared a few times. CDR3 amino acids: CAWSRLFYEQYF. Written as DNA, the CDR3 is TGTGCCTGGAGTCGGCTCTTCTACGAGCAGTACTTC. The chain links TRBV30 to TRBJ2-7, with D unresolved. The germline gives CDR1 GTSNPN, CDR2 SVGIG (reference sequence). The V end lost 2 bases, the J end lost 3 bases, and 8 bases lay between the germline ends. The CDR3 totals 12 residues.

This chain links TRBV24-1 with TRBJ2-3; D is possibly TRBD1 (6 bases). Germline CDR1 reads KGHDR; CDR2 reads SFDVKD. The V end lost 6 bases, the J end lost 3 bases, and 12 bases lay between the germline ends. The length of the CDR3 is 14 residues. Written as DNA, the CDR3 is TGTGCCACCAGTTCCGCCCAGGGGACAGATACGCAGTATTTT. This gives the protein CATSSAQGTDTQYF.

This clonotype was recorded a few times. The chain has TRBV2 and TRBJ1-5; a possible D gene is TRBD1 (5 bases). The CDR3 extends over 13 amino acids. Trimming stripped 6 bases from V and 9 bases from J, with 15 bases between. Germline CDR1 SNHLY, CDR2 FYNNEI. The CDR3 loop reads CASSGGTARPQHF. In DNA, the CDR3 is TGTGCCAGCAGCGGGGGAACGGCCCGGCCCCAGCATTTT.

CDR3 DNA sequence: TGTGCCAGCAGTTGGGGTCCTTCAGATACGCAGTATTTT. It encodes CASSWGPSDTQYF. The rearrangement uses TRBV27 and TRBJ2-3; D unresolved. The germline CDR1 and CDR2 sequences are MNHEY and SMNVEV (reference sequence). Trimming cost V 4 bases and J 4 bases, with 9 bases left between them. This CDR3 is 13 amino acids long.

This clonotype showed up just a few times. V gene TRBV12-3 or TRBV12-4 combines with J gene TRBJ2-1, with no clear D. The CDR3 length is 11 residues. V lost 6 bases, J lost 6 bases, and 6 bases lay in between. This CDR3 reads CASRYSNEQFF. CDR3 sequence (DNA): TGTGCCAGCAGGTACTCCAATGAGCAGTTCTTC.

The chain is built from TRBV9 and TRBJ2-5; a possible D gene is TRBD1 (6 bases). The CDR3 totals 15 residues. Germline lookup yields CDR1 SGDLS and CDR2 YYNGEE. V was cut by 0 bases and J by 5 bases, with 14 bases left in between. The CDR3 sequence: CASSVAIGGGETQYF. The CDR3 region has the DNA TGTGCCAGCAGCGTAGCTATAGGGGGTGGTGAGACCCAGTACTTC.

V gene TRBV20-1 combines with J gene TRBJ1-6; D gene unclear. Trimming removed 4 bases at V and 0 bases at J, with 16 bases between. Germline V gene sequence: CDR1 DFQATT, CDR2 SNEGSKA (reference sequence). The CDR3 covers 17 residues. For the CDR3, the DNA is TGCAGTGCTAAAGCGAGGACCCTGAGCTCCTATAATTCACCCCTCCACTTT. It translates to CSAKARTLSSYNSPLHF.

This clonotype came up a few times. V and J are TRBV7-2 and TRBJ1-1; 8 bases line up with TRBD1. This CDR3 is 17 amino acids long. The ends lost 6 bases at V and 1 base at J; junction bases unmatched: 13. Per the germline V gene, CDR1 is SGHTA and CDR2 is FQGNSA. The CDR3 DNA follows: TGTGCCAGCAGATTTAGGTCAGGGGGCTTATGGAACACTGAAGCTTTCTTT. Protein product: CASRFRSGGLWNTEAFF.

To note about this clonotype: Since a much larger clone is just one base distant, this may be a read error. The CDR3 nucleotides read TGTGCCAGCTGCGCACCGGGACTCGGGTTGGGGGAGCAGTTCTTC. It translates to CASCAPGLGLGEQFF. The chain joins TRBV3-1 to TRBJ2-1; D is perhaps TRBD2 (6 bases). The CDR3 is made up of 15 amino acids. Germline CDR1 is LGHDT and CDR2 is YNNKEL (reference sequence). Deletions cut 8 bases from V and 10 bases from J, with 24 bases between.

This clonotype was observed a few times. This chain uses TRBV29-1 with TRBJ2-1; a weak D match, TRBD2 (6 bases). The CDR3 is 11 amino acids. The V gene's germline CDR1 is SQVTM and CDR2 ANQGSEA. V lost 5 bases and J lost 9, with 11 bases in between. CDR3 nucleotide sequence: TGCAGCGTTCGGGGGAGTGGTGAGCAGTTCTTC. It yields the protein CSVRGSGEQFF.

The genes are TRBV3-1 and TRBJ2-2; 12 nucleotides match TRBD2. Germline values: CDR1 LGHDT, CDR2 YNNKEL (reference sequence). V trimming: 5 bases; J trimming: 4 bases; junction bases outside the gene matches: 5. The CDR3 loop spans 16 amino acids. CDR3 in amino acids: CASSSLAGGPTGELFF. The CDR3 bases are TGTGCCAGCAGCTCCCTAGCGGGGGGGCCCACCGGGGAGCTGTTTTTT.

The V gene is TRBV3-1, the J gene TRBJ2-3; no clear D. From germline, CDR1 is LGHDT and CDR2 YNNKEL (reference sequence). With 4 bases removed from V and 4 bases from J, the gap between germline ends came to 6 bases. The CDR3 has 12 amino acids. The CDR3 region has the DNA TGTGCCAGCAGCCGCTCGTCAGATACGCAGTATTTT. As protein: CASSRSSDTQYF.

The chain recombines TRBV12-5 with TRBJ2-2; D ambiguous. Germline CDR1 is LGHNT and CDR2 is FRNRAP. CDR3 size: 13 residues. V was trimmed by 1 base and J by 3 bases, leaving 3 bases between them. The CDR3 region has the DNA TGTGCTAGTGGTTTGGGTTACACCGGGGAGCTGTTTTTT. As protein: CASGLGYTGELFF.

This clonotype was detected a few times. V gene TRBV5-1 combines with J gene TRBJ2-7; D not certain. Germline V gene data show CDR1 as SGHRS and CDR2 as YFSETQ. CDR3 size: 12 residues. The V gene lost 6 bases and the J gene lost 5 bases, with 12 bases spanning the gap. CDR3 in DNA: TGCGCCAGCACGGCCCCCGGCGACGAGCAGTACTTC. It encodes CASTAPGDEQYF.

This clonotype was picked up many times. The CDR3 here is CSARDPSGSTGELFF. The DNA of the CDR3 is TGCAGTGCTAGAGATCCCAGCGGGAGTACCGGGGAGCTGTTTTTT. The chain uses TRBV20-1 and TRBJ2-2; 8 bases are a match to TRBD2. J was trimmed by 5 bases and V by 0 bases; bases with no gene match: 5. CDR1 DFQATT and CDR2 SNEGSKA come from the germline V gene (reference sequence). CDR3 size: 15 residues.

The CDR3 bases are TGTGCCAGCAGCCCATTTAACGGGCTAGCGGGGGGAACGAACACCGGGGAGCTGTTTTTT. Amino acid sequence: CASSPFNGLAGGTNTGELFF. The V call is TRBV4-2, the J call TRBJ2-2; 11 bases line up with TRBD2. Germline-derived CDR1 and CDR2 are LGHNA and YNFKEQ. Trimming took 4 bases from V and 0 from J; bases not matched to a gene: 13. The CDR3 totals 20 residues.